This T cell receptor (beta chain) was sequenced for a study of regulatory T cells in long-lasting Graves disease. The TCR beta library used iRepertoire HTBI primers with Arm-PCR amplification of CDR3. One entry per CDR3 protein, called by TCRdb with MiXCR from the multiplex PCR reads. The table records under 500,000 distinct CDR3 sequences, roughly 17% of them present only once. Time point in this sample: newly diagnosed GD, antithyroid drugs for less than 3 months. There was RNA extracted from PBMCs, and the TCR library was made from it. CDR3 length: 13 amino acids. The germline V gene has CDR1 SEHNR and CDR2 FQNEAQ (reference sequence). The V gene lost 5 bases and the J gene lost 1 base, with 9 bases spanning the gap. Another study also made use of these data, one on T cells in Graves' hyperthyroidism and ophthalmopathy. As that study records: Used for diagnoses were clinical symptoms, serum thyroxine and TRAb, thyroid ultrasound and orbital computed tomography.

The receptor's source is a woman aged 25 to 39 with Graves disease. Sequencing used peripheral blood mononuclear cells (PBMCs), obtained at new diagnosis, from a patient treated with antithyroid drugs. This chain joins TRBV7-9 and TRBJ2-7; D remains ambiguous. The CDR3 DNA reads TGTGCCAGCAGCCATCTTAGATCCTACGAGCAGTACTTC. Translated, it gives CASSHLRSYEQYF.